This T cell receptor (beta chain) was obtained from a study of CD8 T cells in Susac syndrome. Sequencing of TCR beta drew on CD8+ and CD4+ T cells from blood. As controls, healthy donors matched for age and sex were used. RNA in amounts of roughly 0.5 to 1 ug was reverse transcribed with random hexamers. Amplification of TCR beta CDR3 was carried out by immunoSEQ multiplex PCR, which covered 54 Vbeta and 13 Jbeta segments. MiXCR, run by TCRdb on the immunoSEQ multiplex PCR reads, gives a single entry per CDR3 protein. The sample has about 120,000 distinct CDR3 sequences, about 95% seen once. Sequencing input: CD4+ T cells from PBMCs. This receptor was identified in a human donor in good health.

The CDR3 nucleotides are TGTGCCAGCAGCCCATTGGGGAGCGGGACAGGGGAGCAGTACTTC. This translates into CASSPLGSGTGEQYF. The V and J genes are TRBV7-9 and TRBJ2-7; 9 nucleotides agree with TRBD1. Germline V gene data show CDR1 as SEHNR and CDR2 as FQNEAQ (reference sequence). The CDR3 spans 15 residues. With V trimmed by 5 bases and J by 7 bases, 12 bases remained unmatched.